The text below deals with one TCR beta chain. This sample is part of a study of blood T cell repertoires in COVID-19. How the authors handled the data: The authors estimated nucleated cell counts from reference gene primer amplification. Generated by immunoSEQ multiplex PCR, the TCRdb table keeps only in-frame clones and is missing some. The D gene and trimming were derived from the DNA, and the V and J assignments and clone size from that table. Of about 170,000 clones listed, under 80% are singletons. Looked up from germline, CDR1 is MNHEY and CDR2 is SMNVEV (reference sequence). The CDR3 length is 17 residues. V gave up 2 bases and J gave up 3 bases; unmatched junction bases: 8.

Sequencing used peripheral blood. The chain has TRBV27 and TRBJ2-7; TRBD2 matches 12 bases. This TCR came from an older man with acute or convalescent COVID-19. The CDR3 DNA sequence: TGTGCCAGCAGTTTACTACTAGCGGGGGGCTACAACTACGAGCAGTACTTC. It encodes CASSLLLAGGYNYEQYF.